This T cell receptor (beta chain) is from a study of blood T cell dynamics during melanoma immunotherapy. Study in general: Standard first-line treatment here was pembrolizumab or nivolumab plus ipilimumab in metastatic melanoma.

Profiled with immunoSEQ multiplex PCR; TCRdb holds only in-frame clones, not every one. The data hold about a thousand clones, with nearly 90% observed a single time. Time point defined: week 3, after first cycle of checkpoint inhibitor. About this clone itself: Its target is unknown.

From germline, CDR1 is SGHTA and CDR2 FQGNSA. V gave up 3 bases and J gave up 5 bases; unmatched junction bases: 4. The CDR3 consists of 14 residues. General study findings and limits: Disease-control patients, not progressors, showed rising cfDNA rearrangement scores by W3. It remained unknown if the driving T cell clones were melanoma-specific.

The sequencing used cell-free DNA from blood, collected from a patient treated with checkpoint blockade. The rearrangement links TRBV7-2 to TRBJ2-3, with TRBD1 matching over 8 bases. The clonotype was recovered from a human donor with melanoma. The CDR3 nucleotides are TGTGCCAGCAGCTTCGACAGGGGAAGAGATACGCAGTATTTT. Translated: CASSFDRGRDTQYF.